A selection of T cell receptor beta chains follows, all from one sample in a study of technical replicates of blood from a few donors. Some clones are missing from TCRdb's copy, which holds only in-frame ones; the method was immunoSEQ multiplex PCR. The sample lists 72,000 or so clones, about 94% occurring once. The sample comprised T cells isolated from PBMCs. These receptors were taken from a human donor in good health. Both conserved end residues are part of each CDR3. A D gene is named only where the DNA matches it firmly. Only part of the rows carry a size: once, few, many, or a class if the clone is expanded.

D gene: NA
J gene: TRBJ1-1
clone size: NA
V gene: TRBV5-1
CDR3 DNA: TGCGCCAGCAGCTTGCGGGGGGGCACTGAAGCTTTCTTT
CDR3 protein: CASSLRGGTEAFF

D gene: NA
J gene: TRBJ2-7
clone size: NA
V gene: TRBV9
CDR3 DNA: TGTGCCAGCAGCGTATCCGGGTCCCCCATTGCCTACGAGCAGTACTTC
CDR3 protein: CASSVSGSPIAYEQYF

D gene: TRBD2
J gene: TRBJ2-3
clone size: NA
V gene: TRBV7-3
CDR3 DNA: TGTGCCAGCAGCTTTAGCGGGAGCACAGATACGCAGTATTTT
CDR3 protein: CASSFSGSTDTQYF

D gene: NA
J gene: TRBJ1-2
clone size: NA
V gene: TRBV6-5
CDR3 DNA: TGTGCCAGCAGTCCAGACAGTCGTGGCTACACCTTC
CDR3 protein: CASSPDSRGYTF

D gene: NA
J gene: TRBJ2-5
clone size: NA
V gene: TRBV5-4
CDR3 DNA: TGTGCCAGCAGCTTAGGCGCAGGGGACCAAGAGACCCAGTACTTC
CDR3 protein: CASSLGAGDQETQYF

D gene: TRBD2
J gene: TRBJ2-5
clone size: NA
V gene: TRBV27
CDR3 DNA: TGTGCCAGCAGTTTAGTACTAGCGGGAGTTTCCGAGCCGCAAGAGACCCAGTACTTC
CDR3 protein: CASSLVLAGVSEPQETQYF

D gene: TRBD1
J gene: TRBJ2-7
clone size: NA
V gene: TRBV15
CDR3 DNA: TGTGCCACCACCCGGGACAGGGGTTCCTACGAGCAGTACTTC
CDR3 protein: CATTRDRGSYEQYF

D gene: NA
J gene: TRBJ2-7
clone size: NA
V gene: TRBV4-2
CDR3 DNA: TGTGCCAGCAGCCCGGGTAGCGGCTCCTACGAGCAGTACTTC
CDR3 protein: CASSPGSGSYEQYF

D gene: NA
J gene: TRBJ1-4
clone size: NA
V gene: TRBV2
CDR3 DNA: TGTGCCAGCCACGATACAGGGCTCCCTAATGAAAAACTGTTTTTT
CDR3 protein: CASHDTGLPNEKLFF

D gene: NA
J gene: TRBJ2-1
clone size: NA
V gene: TRBV7-3
CDR3 DNA: TGTGCCAGCAGCTCGGGATACGGCAATGAGCAGTTCTTC
CDR3 protein: CASSSGYGNEQFF

D gene: NA
J gene: TRBJ1-1
clone size: NA
V gene: TRBV6-1
CDR3 DNA: TGTGCCAGCGAGTTCCACAGAGATTACACTGAAGCTTTCTTT
CDR3 protein: CASEFHRDYTEAFF

D gene: TRBD2
J gene: TRBJ2-1
clone size: NA
V gene: TRBV6-5
CDR3 DNA: TGTGCCAGCAGTTATGTTGGTACTAGCGGGTACAATGAGCAGTTCTTC
CDR3 protein: CASSYVGTSGYNEQFF

D gene: TRBD1
J gene: TRBJ2-5
clone size: once
V gene: TRBV10-1
CDR3 DNA: TGCGCCAGCAGTGAGAACAGGGGCCGAGAGACCCAGTACTTC
CDR3 protein: CASSENRGRETQYF

D gene: NA
J gene: TRBJ2-7
clone size: NA
V gene: TRBV6-5
CDR3 DNA: TGTGCCAGCAGTTACCCGGCGGGTCCTACCTACGAGCAGTACTTC
CDR3 protein: CASSYPAGPTYEQYF

D gene: NA
J gene: TRBJ2-5
clone size: NA
V gene: TRBV13
CDR3 DNA: TGTGCCAGCAGCTTAGAGTTAGCCCCAGAGACCCAGTACTTC
CDR3 protein: CASSLELAPETQYF

D gene: NA
J gene: TRBJ1-2
clone size: few
V gene: TRBV2
CDR3 DNA: TGTGCCAGCAGTTTCAGGGGAAATAACTATGGCTACACCTTC
CDR3 protein: CASSFRGNNYGYTF

D gene: NA
J gene: TRBJ2-5
clone size: NA
V gene: TRBV25-1
CDR3 DNA: TGTGCCAGCAGTGCTCGGACTGCCTTGGAGACCCAGTACTTC
CDR3 protein: CASSARTALETQYF

D gene: NA
J gene: TRBJ1-2
clone size: NA
V gene: TRBV7-9
CDR3 DNA: TGTGCCAGCAGCTTAGTCCGGTCACACTATGGCTACACCTTC
CDR3 protein: CASSLVRSHYGYTF

D gene: NA
J gene: TRBJ2-5
clone size: NA
V gene: TRBV15
CDR3 DNA: TGTGCCACCAGCGTCGAGGGGGTGGAGACCCAGTACTTC
CDR3 protein: CATSVEGVETQYF

D gene: NA
J gene: TRBJ1-5
clone size: NA
V gene: TRBV6-6
CDR3 DNA: TGTGCCAGCAGGTCCAGGGGACATAGCAATCAGCCCCAGCATTTT
CDR3 protein: CASRSRGHSNQPQHF

D gene: NA
J gene: TRBJ2-3
clone size: NA
V gene: TRBV30
CDR3 DNA: TGTGCAGCGGAACGGGGGTTCACAGATACGCAGTATTTT
CDR3 protein: CAAERGFTDTQYF

D gene: TRBD1
J gene: TRBJ1-1
clone size: NA
V gene: TRBV5-4
CDR3 DNA: TGTGCCAGCAGGCTGGGACAGGGGAACACTGAAGCTTTCTTT
CDR3 protein: CASRLGQGNTEAFF

D gene: TRBD2
J gene: TRBJ2-7
clone size: NA
V gene: TRBV27
CDR3 DNA: TGTGCCAGCAGTTTACTAGCGGGAGGACCCTACGAGCAGTACTTC
CDR3 protein: CASSLLAGGPYEQYF

D gene: NA
J gene: TRBJ2-3
clone size: NA
V gene: TRBV7-9
CDR3 DNA: TGTGCCAGCACTCAAGATAGAGATACGCAGTATTTT
CDR3 protein: CASTQDRDTQYF

D gene: NA
J gene: TRBJ1-1
clone size: once
V gene: TRBV6-1
CDR3 DNA: TGTGCCAGCAGTGAAACCGGGAGGGGGACTGAAGCTTTCTTT
CDR3 protein: CASSETGRGTEAFF

D gene: NA
J gene: TRBJ2-1
clone size: NA
V gene: TRBV9
CDR3 DNA: TGTGCCAGCAGCGTAGGGGCTAGCGAACTCTACAATGAGCAGTTCTTC
CDR3 protein: CASSVGASELYNEQFF

D gene: TRBD2
J gene: TRBJ2-3
clone size: NA
V gene: TRBV5-4
CDR3 DNA: TGTGCCAGCAGTTGGACTAGCGGAGGGGATACGCAGTATTTT
CDR3 protein: CASSWTSGGDTQYF

D gene: NA
J gene: TRBJ1-4
clone size: NA
V gene: TRBV5-1
CDR3 DNA: TGCGCCAGCAGCTTGGACAGGCCTAATGAAAAACTGTTTTTT
CDR3 protein: CASSLDRPNEKLFF

D gene: TRBD2
J gene: TRBJ2-3
clone size: NA
V gene: TRBV28
CDR3 DNA: TGTGCCAGCAGTTTATTGGGGGAGGGCCCGGATACGCAGTATTTT
CDR3 protein: CASSLLGEGPDTQYF

D gene: TRBD1
J gene: TRBJ2-4
clone size: NA
V gene: TRBV2
CDR3 DNA: TGTGCCAGCAGTGGTCTAGGACAGGGGCAAAACATTCAGTACTTC
CDR3 protein: CASSGLGQGQNIQYF

D gene: TRBD1
J gene: TRBJ2-2
clone size: NA
V gene: TRBV28
CDR3 DNA: TGTGCCAGCAGTTTGGCACAGGGGCGAGGGACCGGGGAGCTGTTTTTT
CDR3 protein: CASSLAQGRGTGELFF

D gene: TRBD2
J gene: TRBJ2-3
clone size: NA
V gene: TRBV5-4
CDR3 DNA: TGTGCCAGCAGCTATACTAGCGGGAGCAGTGATACGCAGTATTTT
CDR3 protein: CASSYTSGSSDTQYF

D gene: NA
J gene: TRBJ1-1
clone size: NA
V gene: TRBV11-2
CDR3 DNA: TGTGCCAGCAGCTTAGGACTTAACACTGAAGCTTTCTTT
CDR3 protein: CASSLGLNTEAFF

D gene: TRBD1
J gene: TRBJ2-7
clone size: NA
V gene: TRBV7-8
CDR3 DNA: TGTGCCAGCAGCTCAAAGACAGGGACGTACTACGAGCAGTACTTC
CDR3 protein: CASSSKTGTYYEQYF

D gene: NA
J gene: TRBJ1-5
clone size: NA
V gene: TRBV4-2
CDR3 DNA: TGTGCCAGCAGCCAGTCCAAGGACAGCCTCAATCAGCCCCAGCATTTT
CDR3 protein: CASSQSKDSLNQPQHF

D gene: NA
J gene: TRBJ2-5
clone size: NA
V gene: TRBV7-9
CDR3 DNA: TGTGCCAGCAGCCCCGGTGGAGGAGCTGGGGAGACCCAGTACTTC
CDR3 protein: CASSPGGGAGETQYF

D gene: TRBD1
J gene: TRBJ2-7
clone size: NA
V gene: TRBV5-1
CDR3 DNA: TGCGCCAGCGGAATGGGGACAGGGTTCTCCTACGAGCAGTACTTC
CDR3 protein: CASGMGTGFSYEQYF

D gene: NA
J gene: TRBJ2-7
clone size: once
V gene: TRBV9
CDR3 DNA: TGTGCCAGCAGCGTTCGGGCGGGCCCTAGCTCCTACGAGCAGTACTTC
CDR3 protein: CASSVRAGPSSYEQYF

D gene: NA
J gene: TRBJ1-2
clone size: NA
V gene: TRBV19
CDR3 DNA: TGTGCCAGTAGTATAGACACCCGGGATGATGGCTACACCTTC
CDR3 protein: CASSIDTRDDGYTF